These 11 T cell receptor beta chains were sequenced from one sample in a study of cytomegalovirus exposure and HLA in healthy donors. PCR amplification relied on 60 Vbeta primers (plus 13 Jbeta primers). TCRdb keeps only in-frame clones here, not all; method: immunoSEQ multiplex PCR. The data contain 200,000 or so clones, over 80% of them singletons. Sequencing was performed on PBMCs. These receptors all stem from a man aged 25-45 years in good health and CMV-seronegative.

CDR3 loop: CASSLDRGFGTDTQYF. DNA of the CDR3: TGTGCCAGCAGTTTAGATCGGGGTTTTGGTACAGATACGCAGTATTTT. This sequence joins TRBV28 and TRBJ2-3; weak D call: TRBD2 (5 bases). Germline V gives CDR1 MDHEN, CDR2 SYDVKM. This CDR3 has 16 residues. V lost 2 bases, J lost 3 bases, and 15 bases lay in between.

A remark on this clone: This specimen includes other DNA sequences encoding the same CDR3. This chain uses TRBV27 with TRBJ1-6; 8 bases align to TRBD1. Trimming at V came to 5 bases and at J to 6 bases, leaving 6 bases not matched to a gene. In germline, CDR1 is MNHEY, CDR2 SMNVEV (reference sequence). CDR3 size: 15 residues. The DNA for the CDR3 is TGTGCCAGCAGTCCCCAGGGGGCGCGTAATTCACCCCTCCACTTT. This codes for CASSPQGARNSPLHF.

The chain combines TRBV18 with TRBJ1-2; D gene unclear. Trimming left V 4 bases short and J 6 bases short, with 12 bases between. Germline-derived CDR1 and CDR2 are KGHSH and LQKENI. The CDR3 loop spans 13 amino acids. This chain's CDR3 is CASSLNEADGYTF. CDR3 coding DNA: TGTGCCAGCTCACTAAACGAGGCGGATGGCTACACCTTC.

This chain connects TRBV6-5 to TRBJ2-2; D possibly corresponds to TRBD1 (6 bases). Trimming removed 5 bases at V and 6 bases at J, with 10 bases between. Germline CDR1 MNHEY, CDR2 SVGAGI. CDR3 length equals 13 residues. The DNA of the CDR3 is TGTGCCAGCAGTCAGGGGTACCCCGGGGAGCTGTTTTTT. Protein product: CASSQGYPGELFF.

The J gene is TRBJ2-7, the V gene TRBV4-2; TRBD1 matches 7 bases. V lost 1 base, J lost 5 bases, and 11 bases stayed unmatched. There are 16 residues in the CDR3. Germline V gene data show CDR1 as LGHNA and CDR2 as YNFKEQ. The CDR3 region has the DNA TGTGCCAGCAGCCAAGCTCCTACAGGGGTAAGACACGAGCAGTACTTC. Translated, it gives CASSQAPTGVRHEQYF.

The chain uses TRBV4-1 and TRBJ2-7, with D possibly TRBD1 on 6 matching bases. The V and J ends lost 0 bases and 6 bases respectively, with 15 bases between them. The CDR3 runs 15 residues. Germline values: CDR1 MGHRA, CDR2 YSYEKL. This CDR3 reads CASSQEIQGRSEQYF. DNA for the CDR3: TGCGCCAGCAGCCAAGAAATACAGGGTCGGAGCGAGCAGTACTTC.

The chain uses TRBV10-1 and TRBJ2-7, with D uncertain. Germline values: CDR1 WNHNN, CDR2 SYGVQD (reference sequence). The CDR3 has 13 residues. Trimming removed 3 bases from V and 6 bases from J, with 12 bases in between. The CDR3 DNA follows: TGCGCCAGCAGTGACTACGCTCCCGGCGAGCAGTACTTC. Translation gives CASSDYAPGEQYF.

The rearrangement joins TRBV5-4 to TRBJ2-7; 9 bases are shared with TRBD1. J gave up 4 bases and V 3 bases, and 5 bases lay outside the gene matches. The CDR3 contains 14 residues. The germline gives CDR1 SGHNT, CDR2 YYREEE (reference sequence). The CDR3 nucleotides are TGTGCCAGCAGCTCCGGGACAGGGATGTACGAGCAGTACTTC. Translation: CASSSGTGMYEQYF.

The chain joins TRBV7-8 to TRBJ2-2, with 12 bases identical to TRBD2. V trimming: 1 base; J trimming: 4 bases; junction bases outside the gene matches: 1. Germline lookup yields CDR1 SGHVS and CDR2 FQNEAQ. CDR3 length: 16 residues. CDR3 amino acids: CASSLGLAGATGELFF. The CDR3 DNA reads TGTGCCAGCAGCTTAGGACTAGCGGGGGCCACCGGGGAGCTGTTTTTT.

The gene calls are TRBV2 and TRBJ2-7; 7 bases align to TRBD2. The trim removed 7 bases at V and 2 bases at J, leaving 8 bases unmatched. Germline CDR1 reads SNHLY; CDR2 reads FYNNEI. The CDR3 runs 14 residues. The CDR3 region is CASKPGLPTYEQYF. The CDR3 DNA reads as TGTGCCAGCAAACCGGGACTACCAACCTACGAGCAGTACTTC.

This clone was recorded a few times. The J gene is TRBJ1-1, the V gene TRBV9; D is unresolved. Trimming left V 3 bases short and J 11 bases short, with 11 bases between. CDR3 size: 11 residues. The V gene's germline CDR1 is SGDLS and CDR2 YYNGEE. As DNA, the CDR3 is TGTGCCAGCAGCGCCCCCTTCCCCGCTTTCTTT. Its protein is CASSAPFPAFF.